The entry below gives a single T cell receptor (beta chain) sequence along with its context. The ends lost 5 bases at V and 7 bases at J; junction bases unmatched: 11. The CDR3 spans 15 residues. CDR1 DFQATT and CDR2 SNEGSKA come from the germline V gene (reference sequence). This sample is part of a study of blood T cell repertoires in COVID-19. Study details: Nucleic acid was either cDNA or gDNA, and it came from T cells, B-cell-depleted T cells, or PBMCs.

Under the authors' procedure: Counts of nucleated cells, estimated from reference gene primer amplification, were obtained. The repertoire was sequenced with immunoSEQ multiplex PCR; TCRdb's copy has only in-frame clones and lacks some. The D gene and trimming were derived from the DNA, and the V and J assignments and clone size from that table. The table has a few hundred thousand clones, approximately 86% seen once. The sequenced sample was peripheral blood. The chain has TRBV20-1 and TRBJ1-6; 7 nucleotides align to TRBD1. The TCR comes from a man aged 55 to 69 with acute or convalescent COVID-19. The CDR3 DNA reads TGCAGTGCTCGTGACTCGGGACAGCTGAATTCACCCCTCCACTTT. Its protein product is CSARDSGQLNSPLHF.